What follows is one TCR beta chain and its context. Its antigen is not known. This CDR3 is also generated by other DNA sequences in the sample. This entry is derived from a study of shared clonotypes between healthy human individuals. Participating donors were healthy, HIV-negative adults free of recent acute infections or vaccinations. Trimming left V 8 bases short and J 2 bases short, with 6 bases between. Germline CDR1 MDHEN, CDR2 SYDVKM. This CDR3 is built from 11 residues. Study-level points and caveats: Shared clonotypes across all four donors exceeded non-shared ones in generation probability. Sharing across several donors was seen in 4.5% to 5.5% of naive CD4 clonotypes.

Measured with immunoSEQ multiplex PCR; TCRdb has only the in-frame clones, and not every one. The data hold roughly 1,600,000 clones, with about 98.5% observed a single time. The specimen sequenced was naive CD4+ T cells sorted from blood. The subset here: CD45RA+ positively selected. The clonotype was recovered from a young man in good health. J is TRBJ1-2 and V is TRBV28, with D unresolved. For the CDR3, the DNA is TGTGCCAGCGACGGGAACTATGGCTACACCTTC. Protein sequence: CASDGNYGYTF.